This T cell receptor beta chain derives from a study of radiotherapy plus CTLA-4 blockade in lung cancer. Study details: The study recorded objective responses in about 20% of patients and disease control in about 30%. Study-level results: Once radiotherapy plus ipilimumab had been given, TCR clones derived from tumor expanded in blood. Early blood T cell clone changes and increased post-radiation serum interferon-beta were reportedly the strongest response predictors.

Method: immunoSEQ multiplex PCR; TCRdb's copy keeps in-frame clones and lacks some. The sample yields roughly 110,000 clones, about 83% seen once. About this clone itself: Its antigen is not identified.

Each patient with chemo-refractory metastatic non-small-cell lung cancer was treated with focal radiation plus CTLA-4 blockade using ipilimumab. The specimen was peripheral blood, collected from a patient treated with radiotherapy plus ipilimumab. The TCR originated in a human donor with non-small cell lung cancer that progressed on radiotherapy plus ipilimumab. Some clones in this sample may be carry-over from other donors' samples.

The CDR3 bases are TGTGCCTGGAGTGTACCTGGAGGGGGCTGGAGAGCTTTCTTT. Its translation: CAWSVPGGGWRAFF. This chain connects TRBV30 to TRBJ1-1; TRBD1 matches at 7 bases. This CDR3 spans 14 amino acids. The trim removed 0 bases at V and 10 bases at J, leaving 11 bases unmatched. The germline CDR1 and CDR2 sequences are GTSNPN and SVGIG (reference sequence). Together with reference TRBV30 and TRBJ1-1, the CDR3 gives the full variable domain: SQTIHQWPATLVQPVGSPLSLECTVEGTSNPNLYWYRQAAGRGLQLLFYSVGIGQISSEVPQNLSASRPQDRQFILSSKKLLLSDSGFYLCAWSVPGGGWRAFFGQGTRLTVV.